Below, 20 T cell receptor beta chains from the same sample are listed, as sequenced in a study of T cell responses to AZD1222 COVID-19 vaccine. Data came from immunoSEQ multiplex PCR; TCRdb stores just in-frame clones and leaves some out. The data contain about 150,000 clones, around 93% of them singletons. The sample in question was peripheral blood, obtained on day 0 of AZD1222 vaccination. The source of these receptors is an adult in good health.

The chain has TRBV6-1 and TRBJ1-4; no clear D gene. CDR3 length equals 13 residues. The germline gives CDR1 MNHNS, CDR2 SASEGT. Between the trimmed V and J ends, which lost 3 bases and 8 bases, there was a span of 10 bases. Written as DNA, the CDR3 is TGTGCCAGCAGTGAGTCGCCGGTAGAAAAACTGTTTTTT. Translated, it gives CASSESPVEKLFF.

The V and J genes are TRBV6-6 and TRBJ1-4, with D uncertain. Trimming removed 0 bases from V and 8 bases from J, with 13 bases in between. This CDR3 spans 15 amino acids. CDR1 is MNHNY and CDR2 is SVGAGI in the germline V gene (reference sequence). DNA for the CDR3: TGTGCCAGCAGTTACTCTATAACATTAGGGGAAAAACTGTTTTTT. Its translation: CASSYSITLGEKLFF.

The V gene is TRBV7-9, the J gene TRBJ1-2; a weak D match, TRBD1 (5 bases). Trimming cost V 3 bases and J 10 bases, with 9 bases left between them. Germline V gene data show CDR1 as SEHNR and CDR2 as FQNEAQ (reference sequence). The CDR3 covers 11 residues. CDR3 nucleotide sequence: TGTGCCAGCAGCTTGCAGGGAGCCTACACCTTC. Translating it yields CASSLQGAYTF.

The chain joins TRBV7-2 to TRBJ2-3; the D gene is possibly TRBD2 (5 bases). Per the germline V gene, CDR1 is SGHTA and CDR2 is FQGNSA. This CDR3 is 15 amino acids long. Trimming took off 5 bases at V and 2 bases at J, with 14 bases between the two ends. DNA of the CDR3: TGTGCCAGCAGCCTCGACTATTCCCACACAGATACGCAGTATTTT. This sequence encodes CASSLDYSHTDTQYF. The full variable domain, with the rest looked up from reference TRBV7-2 and TRBJ2-3, is GAGVSQSPSNKVTEKGKDVELRCDPISGHTALYWYRQSLGQGLEFLIYFQGNSAPDKSGLPSDRFSAERTGGSVSTLTIQRTQQEDSAVYLCASSLDYSHTDTQYFGPGTRLTVL.

CDR3 coding DNA: TGTGCCAGCAGGCAGGGTTTCTCTGAAAAACTGTTTTTT. Translation gives CASRQGFSEKLFF. The V and J genes are TRBV19 and TRBJ1-4, with TRBD1 as a possible D gene (5 bases). This CDR3 is 13 amino acids long. Germline CDR1 reads LNHDA; CDR2 reads SQIVND (reference sequence). Trimming left V 9 bases short and J 7 bases short, with 15 bases between.

The gene calls are TRBV3-1 (or the pseudogene TRBV3-2) and TRBJ2-4, with D possibly matching TRBD2 (6 bases). The CDR3 sequence is 16 residues long. The germline V gene encodes CDR1 LGHDT and CDR2 YNNKEL (reference sequence). Trimming shortened V by 5 bases and J by 0 bases, and 14 bases separated the two germline ends. The CDR3 DNA sequence: TGTGCCAGCAGCGAACGGGGGAGACTAGCCAAAAACATTCAGTACTTC. It yields the protein CASSERGRLAKNIQYF.

The chain recombines TRBV7-2 with TRBJ1-5, with a possible D match to TRBD1 (5 bases). Looked up from germline, CDR1 is SGHTA and CDR2 is FQGNSA. The CDR3 extends over 14 amino acids. V gave up 2 bases and J gave up 5 bases, with 10 bases separating them. CDR3 in amino acids: CASSLPDRYQPQHF. DNA of the CDR3: TGTGCCAGCAGCTTACCAGACAGATATCAGCCCCAGCATTTT. The full variable domain, with the rest looked up from reference TRBV7-2 and TRBJ1-5, is GAGVSQSPSNKVTEKGKDVELRCDPISGHTALYWYRQSLGQGLEFLIYFQGNSAPDKSGLPSDRFSAERTGGSVSTLTIQRTQQEDSAVYLCASSLPDRYQPQHFGDGTRLSIL.

The rearrangement joins TRBV19 to TRBJ1-5; D remains unclear. With 5 bases removed from V and 2 bases from J, the gap between germline ends came to 7 bases. CDR3 size: 13 residues. Germline V gives CDR1 LNHDA, CDR2 SQIVND (reference sequence). The CDR3 reads CASSPQGNQPQHF. CDR3 bases: TGTGCCAGTAGTCCCCAAGGCAATCAGCCCCAGCATTTT.

CDR3 sequence: CASSVATSGGYEQFF. In DNA form, the CDR3 reads TGTGCCAGCAGCGTAGCCACTAGCGGGGGTTATGAGCAGTTCTTC. This chain uses TRBV9 with TRBJ2-1; 11 bases agree with TRBD2. This CDR3 comprises 15 residues. V dropped 0 bases and J dropped 8; count of bases not matched to a gene: 4. Germline CDR1 SGDLS, CDR2 YYNGEE.

V and J are TRBV24-1 and TRBJ2-3, with unresolved D. Trimming stripped 7 bases from V and 2 bases from J, with 9 bases between. Germline loops: CDR1 KGHDR, CDR2 SFDVKD. The CDR3 length is 13 residues. The CDR3 sequence: CATRGASTDTQYF. CDR3 in DNA: TGTGCCACCAGAGGTGCATCCACAGATACGCAGTATTTT.

The rearrangement joins TRBV28 to TRBJ1-4, with no clear D. The germline CDR1 and CDR2 sequences are MDHEN and SYDVKM. Deletions cut 1 base from V and 0 bases from J, with 0 bases between. The CDR3 covers 13 residues. The CDR3: CASSLSTNEKLFF. The CDR3, as DNA: TGTGCCAGCAGTTTATCAACTAATGAAAAACTGTTTTTT.

This sequence joins TRBV11-3 and TRBJ1-2; no clear D. This CDR3 region has 12 residues. Germline CDR1 and CDR2: SGHNT and YENEEA. The germline V and J ends were trimmed by 2 bases and 1 base, with 2 bases remaining between them. The CDR3: CASSLNNYGYTF. Here the CDR3 DNA reads TGTGCCAGCAGCTTAAATAACTATGGCTACACCTTC. Full variable domain (remainder filled in from reference TRBV11-3 and TRBJ1-2): EAGVVQSPRYKIIEKKQPVAFWCNPISGHNTLYWYLQNLGQGPELLIRYENEEAVDDSQLPKDRFSAERLKGVDSTLKIQPAELGDSAVYLCASSLNNYGYTFGSGTRLTVV.

The chain links TRBV11-3 to TRBJ2-1; no firm D call. Trimming took 6 bases from V and 9 from J, leaving 15 bases between them. The CDR3 runs to 13 residues. Germline V gene data show CDR1 as SGHNT and CDR2 as YENEEA. CDR3 protein: CASSTLPMSEQFF. CDR3 nucleotide sequence: TGTGCCAGCAGTACTCTCCCCATGAGTGAGCAGTTCTTC.

This rearrangement joins TRBV4-1 to TRBJ1-1, with 9 bases lining up with TRBD1. Unmatched junction bases numbered 10, after V lost 1 base and J lost 7 bases. The CDR3 has 16 residues. Looked up from germline, CDR1 is MGHRA and CDR2 is YSYEKL. The CDR3 sequence: CASSQGISLTGGEAFF. The CDR3 bases are TGCGCCAGCAGCCAAGGTATTAGTTTGACAGGGGGTGAAGCTTTCTTT.

This chain joins TRBV7-2 and TRBJ2-5; either TRBD1 or TRBD2 may fit D (6 bases each). From germline, CDR1 is SGHTA and CDR2 FQGNSA. The V and J ends lost 3 bases and 4 bases respectively, with 12 bases between them. This CDR3 is 14 amino acids long. The CDR3 reads CASSFGGGRETQYF. CDR3 in DNA: TGTGCCAGCAGCTTCGGGGGCGGTAGAGAGACCCAGTACTTC. The entire variable domain, with the rest obtained from reference TRBV7-2 and TRBJ2-5, is as follows: GAGVSQSPSNKVTEKGKDVELRCDPISGHTALYWYRQSLGQGLEFLIYFQGNSAPDKSGLPSDRFSAERTGGSVSTLTIQRTQQEDSAVYLCASSFGGGRETQYFGPGTRLLVL.

The chain joins TRBV18 to TRBJ2-1; D not resolved. The germline CDR1 and CDR2 sequences are KGHSH and LQKENI. Trimming left V 6 bases short and J 0 bases short, with 18 bases between. CDR3 length: 17 amino acids. CDR3 coding DNA: TGTGCCAGCTCCCACGACCAGCCCGTTGGCTCCTACAATGAGCAGTTCTTC. Translating it yields CASSHDQPVGSYNEQFF.

The rearrangement links TRBV4-2 to TRBJ1-4; 9 bases agree with TRBD1. The CDR3 has 17 residues. V trimming: 2 bases; J trimming: 7 bases; junction bases outside the gene matches: 11. Germline V CDR1 and CDR2: LGHNA, YNFKEQ. The CDR3: CASSQFQTGTGTEKLFF. As DNA, the CDR3 is TGTGCCAGCAGCCAATTCCAGACAGGGACAGGGACTGAAAAACTGTTTTTT.

The V and J genes are TRBV7-9 and TRBJ1-4; tentative D call: TRBD1 (5 bases). The length of the CDR3 is 14 residues. Deletions cut 4 bases from V and 6 bases from J, with 12 bases between. Looked up from germline, CDR1 is SEHNR and CDR2 is FQNEAQ (reference sequence). CDR3 DNA: TGTGCCAGCAGCTCCTGGGACGGCGATGAAAAACTGTTTTTT. Protein sequence: CASSSWDGDEKLFF.

This chain links TRBV2 with TRBJ1-2, with D hard to call. The CDR3 has 15 amino acids. The germline CDR1 and CDR2 sequences are SNHLY and FYNNEI. V lost 8 bases to trimming and J lost 5 bases, with 21 bases between them. The CDR3 DNA sequence: TGTGCCAGCGGGCCCGTCGGCAGTTTTCGGTATGGCTACACCTTC. Its translation: CASGPVGSFRYGYTF. The full variable domain, with the rest looked up from reference TRBV2 and TRBJ1-2, is EPEVTQTPSHQVTQMGQEVILRCVPISNHLYFYWYRQILGQKVEFLVSFYNNEISEKSEIFDDQFSVERPDGSNFTLKIRSTKLEDSAMYFCASGPVGSFRYGYTFGSGTRLTVV.

The chain combines TRBV14 with TRBJ1-3, with D possibly TRBD1 on 6 matching bases. Germline V CDR1 and CDR2: SGHDN, FVKESK. The CDR3 runs to 16 residues. The ends were cut back, 1 base at V and 2 bases at J, with 12 bases in the middle. The CDR3 DNA reads as TGTGCCAGCAGCCAAGGTCAGGGGTTGGCTGGAAACACCATATATTTT. Its translation is CASSQGQGLAGNTIYF.